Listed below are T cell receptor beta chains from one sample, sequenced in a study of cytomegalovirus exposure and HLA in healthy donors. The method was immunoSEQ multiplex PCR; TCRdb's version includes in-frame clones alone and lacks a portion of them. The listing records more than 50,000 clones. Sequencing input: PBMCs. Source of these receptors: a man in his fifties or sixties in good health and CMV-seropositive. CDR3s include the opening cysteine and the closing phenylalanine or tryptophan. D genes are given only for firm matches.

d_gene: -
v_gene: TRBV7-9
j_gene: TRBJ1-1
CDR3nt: TGTGCCAGCAGCGTGGACAGCTTCACTGAAGCTTTCTTT
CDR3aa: CASSVDSFTEAFF

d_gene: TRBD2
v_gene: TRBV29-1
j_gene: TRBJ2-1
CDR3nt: TGCAGCGCAAAAAAGATCACTAGCGGGGGGGCCGGGGATGAGCAGTTCTTC
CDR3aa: CSAKKITSGGAGDEQFF

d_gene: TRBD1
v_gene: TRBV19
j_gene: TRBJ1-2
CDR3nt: TGTGCCAGGCCTCAGGGGGAGAACTATGGCTACACCTTC
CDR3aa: CARPQGENYGYTF

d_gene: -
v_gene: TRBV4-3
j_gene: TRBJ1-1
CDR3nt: TGCGCCAGCAGCCACTCTCCCGGAGGACCTGAGGCTTTCTTT
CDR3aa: CASSHSPGGPEAFF

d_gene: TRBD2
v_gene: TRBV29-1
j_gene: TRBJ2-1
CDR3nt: TGCAGCGTTGTCGGGGGACTAGCTTCCTACAATGAGCAGTTCTTC
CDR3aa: CSVVGGLASYNEQFF

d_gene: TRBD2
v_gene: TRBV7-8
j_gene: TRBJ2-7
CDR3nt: TGTGCCAGCAGCTTAGAGGGACTAGCGGGGTCCTACGAGCAGTACTTC
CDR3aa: CASSLEGLAGSYEQYF

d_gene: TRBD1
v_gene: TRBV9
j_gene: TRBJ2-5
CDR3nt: TGTGCCAGCAGCTCCAGGGGGCTCCAAGAGACCCAGTACTTC
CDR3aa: CASSSRGLQETQYF

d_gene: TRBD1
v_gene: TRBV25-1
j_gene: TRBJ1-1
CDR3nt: TGTGCCAGCACTCAGGGGGCCGGAAACACTGAAGCTTTCTTT
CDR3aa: CASTQGAGNTEAFF

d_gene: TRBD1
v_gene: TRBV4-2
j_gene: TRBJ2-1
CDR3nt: TGTGCCAGCAGCCAGCCCGGGGACAGGGGGTCTGGTGAGCAGTTCTTC
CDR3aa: CASSQPGDRGSGEQFF

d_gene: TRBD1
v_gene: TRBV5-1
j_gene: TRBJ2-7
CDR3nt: TGCGCCAGCAGCCCGGGACAGGGTGCCTACGAGCAGTACTTC
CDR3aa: CASSPGQGAYEQYF

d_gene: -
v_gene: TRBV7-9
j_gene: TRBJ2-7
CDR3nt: TGTGCCAGCAGCGAGGCTGGCGGACAGAGGTGCTTC
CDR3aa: CASSEAGGQRCF

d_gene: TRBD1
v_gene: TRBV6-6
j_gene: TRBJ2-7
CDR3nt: TGTGCCACCCGACAGGGGGATGCCTACGAGCAGTACTTC
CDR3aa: CATRQGDAYEQYF

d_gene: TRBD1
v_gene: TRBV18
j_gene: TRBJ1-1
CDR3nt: TGTGCCAGCTCAGGGGACAGGGTCACTGAAGCTTTCTTT
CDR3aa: CASSGDRVTEAFF

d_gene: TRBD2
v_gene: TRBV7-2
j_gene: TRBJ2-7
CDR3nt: TGTGCCAGCAGCTTAAGCCGGACTAGCGGGAGGACTACCCCCTACGAGCAGTACTTC
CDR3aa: CASSLSRTSGRTTPYEQYF

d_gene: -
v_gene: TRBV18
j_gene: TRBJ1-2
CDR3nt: TGTGCCAGCTCACCACTCAGGGAAGATGGCTACACCTTC
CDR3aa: CASSPLREDGYTF

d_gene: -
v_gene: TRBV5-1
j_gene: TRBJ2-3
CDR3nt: TGCGCCAGCAGCTTGCCTCGGGGGATCGATGCAGATACGCAGTATTTT
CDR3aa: CASSLPRGIDADTQYF

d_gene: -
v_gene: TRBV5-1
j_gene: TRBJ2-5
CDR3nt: TGCGCCAGCAGCTTTGGAGCGGCACAAGAGACCCAGTACTTC
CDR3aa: CASSFGAAQETQYF

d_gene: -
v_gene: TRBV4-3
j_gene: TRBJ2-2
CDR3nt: TGCGCCAGCAGCCAAGACGGGTCTAGCGCCAACACCGGGGAGCTGTTTTTT
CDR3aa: CASSQDGSSANTGELFF

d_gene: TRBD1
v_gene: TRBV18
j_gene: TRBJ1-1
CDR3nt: TGTGCCAGCTCGGTGGGACAGTTCACTGAAGCTTTCTTT
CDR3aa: CASSVGQFTEAFF

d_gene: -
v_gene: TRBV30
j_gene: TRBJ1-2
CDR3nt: TGTGCCTGGAGACAGACCGTCCCTGGCTACACCTTC
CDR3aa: CAWRQTVPGYTF

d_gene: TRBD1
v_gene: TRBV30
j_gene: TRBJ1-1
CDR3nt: TGTGCCTGGAGCCGGACAGGGACCACTGAAGCTTTCTTT
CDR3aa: CAWSRTGTTEAFF

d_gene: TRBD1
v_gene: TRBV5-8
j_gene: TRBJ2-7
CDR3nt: TGTGCCAGCAGCCGCGGACAGGGGGGGGCATCCTACGAGCAGTACTTC
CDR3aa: CASSRGQGGASYEQYF

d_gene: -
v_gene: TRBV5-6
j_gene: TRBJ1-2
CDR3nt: TGTGCCAGCAGCTTGCCGGCCGGGTTTGGCTATGGCTACACCTTC
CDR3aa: CASSLPAGFGYGYTF

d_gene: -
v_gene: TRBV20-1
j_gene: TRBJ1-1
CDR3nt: TGCAGTGCAAAGAAGGGGCTCGGAGCTTTCTTT
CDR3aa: CSAKKGLGAFF

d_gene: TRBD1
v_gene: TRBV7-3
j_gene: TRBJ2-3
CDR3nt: TGTGCCAGCAGCCCAGGGACAGGGCGCACAGATACGCAGTATTTT
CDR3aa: CASSPGTGRTDTQYF

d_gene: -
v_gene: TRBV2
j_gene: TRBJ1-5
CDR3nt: TGTGCCAGCACCGCGGAGGTTACTAGCAATCAGCCCCAGCATTTT
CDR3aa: CASTAEVTSNQPQHF

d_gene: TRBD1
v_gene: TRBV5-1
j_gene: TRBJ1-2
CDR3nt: TGCGCCAGCAGCTTGGGGGGACAGTTCTATGGCTACACCTTC
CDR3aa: CASSLGGQFYGYTF

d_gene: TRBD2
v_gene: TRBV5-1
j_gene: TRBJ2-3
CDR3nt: TGCGCCAGCAGCTCTCGGAGCGGGGATATGACAGATACGCAGTATTTT
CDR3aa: CASSSRSGDMTDTQYF

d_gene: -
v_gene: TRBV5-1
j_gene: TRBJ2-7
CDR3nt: TGCGCCAGCAGCCCCTCCGGAGGGGCCTACGAGCAGTACTTC
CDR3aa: CASSPSGGAYEQYF

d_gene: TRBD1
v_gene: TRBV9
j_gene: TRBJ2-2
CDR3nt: TGTGCCAGCAGCGTAGGGACAGGGGCATCCGGGGAGCTGTTTTTT
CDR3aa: CASSVGTGASGELFF

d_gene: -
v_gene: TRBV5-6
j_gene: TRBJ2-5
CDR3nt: TGTGCCAGCAGCTTGAGGTGGGAGGCTACCCAAGAGACCCAGTACTTC
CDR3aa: CASSLRWEATQETQYF

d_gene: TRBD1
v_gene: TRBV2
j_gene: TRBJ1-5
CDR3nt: TGTGCCAGCACTACGGACAGGGGGGGCAATCAGCCCCAGCATTTT
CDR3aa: CASTTDRGGNQPQHF

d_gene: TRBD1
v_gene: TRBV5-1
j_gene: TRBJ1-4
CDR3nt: TGCGCCAGCAGCGGACGGGACAGCCTGAATGAAAAACTGTTTTTT
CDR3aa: CASSGRDSLNEKLFF

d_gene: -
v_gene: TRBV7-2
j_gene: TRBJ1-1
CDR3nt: TGTGCCAGCAGCTATCAGGGGAGGAACACTGAAGCTTTCTTT
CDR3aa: CASSYQGRNTEAFF

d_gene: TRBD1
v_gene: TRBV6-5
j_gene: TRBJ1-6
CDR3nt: TGTGCCAGCAGGCCCACAGGGGGGAATTCACCCCTCCACTTT
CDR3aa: CASRPTGGNSPLHF

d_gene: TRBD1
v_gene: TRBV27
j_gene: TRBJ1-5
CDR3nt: TGTGCCAGCAGGCCGGGGACAGGGTATAGCAATCAGCCCCAGCATTTT
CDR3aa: CASRPGTGYSNQPQHF

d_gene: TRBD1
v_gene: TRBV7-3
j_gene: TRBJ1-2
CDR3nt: TGTGCCAGCAGCCGTACAGGGGATGGCTACACCTTC
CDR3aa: CASSRTGDGYTF

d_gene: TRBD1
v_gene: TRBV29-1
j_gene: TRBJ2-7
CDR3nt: TGCAGCGGCCGGGACAGGGCCTACGAGCAGTACTTC
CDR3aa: CSGRDRAYEQYF